Listed below are T cell receptor beta chains from one sample, sequenced in a study of sequential checkpoint blockade in melanoma. Profiled with immunoSEQ multiplex PCR; TCRdb holds only in-frame clones, not every one. This repertoire shows some 10,000 clones, more than 70% found once; its top ten account for approximately 15%. Specimen: CD8+ T cells sorted from blood (inferred from file names), collected from a patient given nivolumab and ipilimumab in sequence. Receptors originate from a human donor with melanoma. The CDR3 runs from the conserved cysteine through the conserved F or W. The D gene is left open where the match is weak. Not all rows give a size; the values are once, few, many and, for expanded clones, a class.

abundance: -
d_gene: TRBD2
j_gene: TRBJ2-7
v_gene: TRBV27
CDR3nt: TGTGCCAGCAGTGGACTAGCGGGGACCTCCTACGAGCAGTACTTC
CDR3aa: CASSGLAGTSYEQYF

abundance: -
d_gene: TRBD1
j_gene: TRBJ1-4
v_gene: TRBV7-9
CDR3nt: TGTGCCAGCAGCCCCAGGACAGGGGATGAAAAACTGTTTTTT
CDR3aa: CASSPRTGDEKLFF

abundance: -
d_gene: -
j_gene: TRBJ1-2
v_gene: TRBV4-1
CDR3nt: TGCGCCAGCAGCCACACAGGAGACTATGGCTACACCTTC
CDR3aa: CASSHTGDYGYTF

abundance: -
d_gene: TRBD2
j_gene: TRBJ2-1
v_gene: TRBV5-1
CDR3nt: TGCGCCAGCACCTTAAGCGGGGGGGAGTACAATGAGCAGTTCTTC
CDR3aa: CASTLSGGEYNEQFF

abundance: -
d_gene: -
j_gene: TRBJ2-1
v_gene: TRBV4-1
CDR3nt: TGCGCCAGCAGCCCTCAGGTCAATGAGCAGTTCTTC
CDR3aa: CASSPQVNEQFF

abundance: -
d_gene: TRBD1
j_gene: TRBJ1-1
v_gene: TRBV15
CDR3nt: TGTGCCACCAGCAGGGGACAGGAGGGGCATGAAGCTTTCTTT
CDR3aa: CATSRGQEGHEAFF

abundance: -
d_gene: -
j_gene: TRBJ2-1
v_gene: TRBV7-6
CDR3nt: TGTGCCAGCAGCTTAGTCTCTGGCGCGGGGATCAATGAGCAGTTCTTC
CDR3aa: CASSLVSGAGINEQFF

abundance: few
d_gene: TRBD2
j_gene: TRBJ2-1
v_gene: TRBV18
CDR3nt: TGTGCCAGCTCGCCGCCGGGACTAGCGGGGGGGGAAAATGAGCAGTTCTTC
CDR3aa: CASSPPGLAGGENEQFF

abundance: few
d_gene: -
j_gene: TRBJ2-1
v_gene: TRBV6-1
CDR3nt: TGTGCCAGCAGTGAATTGGGCCTAGGGGACTACAATGAGCAGTTCTTC
CDR3aa: CASSELGLGDYNEQFF

abundance: -
d_gene: -
j_gene: TRBJ1-2
v_gene: TRBV5-1
CDR3nt: TGCGCCAGCAGTTCCGGGAAACAGCGTCTCTATGGCTACACCTTC
CDR3aa: CASSSGKQRLYGYTF

abundance: -
d_gene: TRBD2
j_gene: TRBJ2-1
v_gene: TRBV4-2
CDR3nt: TGTGCCAGCAGCCAAATTAGCGGGGATTACAATGAGCAGTTCTTC
CDR3aa: CASSQISGDYNEQFF

abundance: -
d_gene: -
j_gene: TRBJ2-3
v_gene: TRBV7-9
CDR3nt: TGTGCCAGCAGCTCCTGGAGCGGAACTAGCACAGATACGCAGTATTTT
CDR3aa: CASSSWSGTSTDTQYF

abundance: -
d_gene: TRBD2
j_gene: TRBJ2-5
v_gene: TRBV19
CDR3nt: TGTGCCAGTAGTACTAGCGGGGATCGTACCCAGTACTTC
CDR3aa: CASSTSGDRTQYF

abundance: -
d_gene: -
j_gene: TRBJ1-4
v_gene: TRBV9
CDR3nt: TGTGCCAGCAGCGCAGGGGAGAGGGCAACTAATGAAAAACTGTTTTTT
CDR3aa: CASSAGERATNEKLFF

abundance: -
d_gene: TRBD2
j_gene: TRBJ2-1
v_gene: TRBV7-6
CDR3nt: TGTGCCAGCAGCTTATCCCCAGCGGGGTACAATGAGCAGTTCTTC
CDR3aa: CASSLSPAGYNEQFF

abundance: -
d_gene: -
j_gene: TRBJ2-1
v_gene: TRBV6-5
CDR3nt: TGTGCCAGCCGAGAGGCGAGCTCCTACAATGAGCAGTTCTTC
CDR3aa: CASREASSYNEQFF

abundance: few
d_gene: TRBD1
j_gene: TRBJ2-7
v_gene: TRBV9
CDR3nt: TGTGCCAGCAGTCCACGGGACAGGAGTACCTACGAGCAGTACTTC
CDR3aa: CASSPRDRSTYEQYF

abundance: once
d_gene: -
j_gene: TRBJ2-1
v_gene: TRBV6-4
CDR3nt: TGTGCCAGCAGTGTAATTTCCAGCTCCTACAATGAGCAGTTCTTC
CDR3aa: CASSVISSSYNEQFF

abundance: -
d_gene: -
j_gene: TRBJ2-7
v_gene: TRBV9
CDR3nt: TGTGCCAGCAGCGTAGACAGGGTACCCGTCGAGCAGTACTTC
CDR3aa: CASSVDRVPVEQYF

abundance: -
d_gene: -
j_gene: TRBJ1-5
v_gene: TRBV6-4
CDR3nt: TGTGCCAGCAGTGACCCCCTTTACAATCAGCCCCAGCATTTT
CDR3aa: CASSDPLYNQPQHF

abundance: once
d_gene: TRBD1
j_gene: TRBJ2-2
v_gene: TRBV10-3
CDR3nt: TGTGCCATCAGGGGACAGGGCGGAGGGAACACCGGGGAGCTGTTTTTT
CDR3aa: CAIRGQGGGNTGELFF

abundance: few
d_gene: TRBD2
j_gene: TRBJ2-1
v_gene: TRBV6-4
CDR3nt: TGTGCCAGCAGTGACTCACTAGCGGGAGGCTATGAGCAGTTCTTC
CDR3aa: CASSDSLAGGYEQFF

abundance: -
d_gene: -
j_gene: TRBJ1-6
v_gene: TRBV6-4
CDR3nt: TGTGCCAGCAGTGACTCGAGCGACGGTAATTCACCCCTCCACTTT
CDR3aa: CASSDSSDGNSPLHF

abundance: -
d_gene: -
j_gene: TRBJ1-1
v_gene: TRBV7-9
CDR3nt: TGTGCCAGCATCCACAGGGTGAACACTGAAGCTTTCTTT
CDR3aa: CASIHRVNTEAFF

abundance: few
d_gene: TRBD2
j_gene: TRBJ2-1
v_gene: TRBV25-1
CDR3nt: TGTGCCGCGGGACTAGCGGGGCCCAATGAGCAGTTCTTC
CDR3aa: CAAGLAGPNEQFF

abundance: -
d_gene: -
j_gene: TRBJ1-5
v_gene: TRBV2
CDR3nt: TGTGCCAGCAGTGAAGTTTTCTTGTCAGGGGATTCTTCGGATCAGCCCCAGCATTTT
CDR3aa: CASSEVFLSGDSSDQPQHF

abundance: -
d_gene: -
j_gene: TRBJ1-1
v_gene: TRBV30
CDR3nt: TGTGCCTGGAGTGTCAGTGTTCAATCATACGAAGCTTTCTTT
CDR3aa: CAWSVSVQSYEAFF

abundance: -
d_gene: TRBD1
j_gene: TRBJ2-1
v_gene: TRBV9
CDR3nt: TGTGCCAGCACCGACGGTCCGACAGGGGGAGGAGAGAAGTTCTTC
CDR3aa: CASTDGPTGGGEKFF

abundance: -
d_gene: -
j_gene: TRBJ1-2
v_gene: TRBV6-4
CDR3nt: TGTGCCAGCAGCGAGGGGGAACACTATGGCTACACCTTC
CDR3aa: CASSEGEHYGYTF

abundance: few
d_gene: -
j_gene: TRBJ2-2
v_gene: TRBV27
CDR3nt: TGTGCCAGCAGTCCTCCCGTGGGGCGGCCGAACACCGGGGAGCTGTTTTTT
CDR3aa: CASSPPVGRPNTGELFF

abundance: -
d_gene: TRBD1
j_gene: TRBJ1-1
v_gene: TRBV14
CDR3nt: TGTGCCAGCAGCCAGCGGACAGGGAGGGACACTGAAGCTTTCTTT
CDR3aa: CASSQRTGRDTEAFF

abundance: few
d_gene: TRBD1
j_gene: TRBJ1-1
v_gene: TRBV5-1
CDR3nt: TGCGCCAGCAGCCGAGGGACAGGGACAAACCCTGAAGCTTTCTTT
CDR3aa: CASSRGTGTNPEAFF

abundance: few
d_gene: -
j_gene: TRBJ1-2
v_gene: TRBV27
CDR3nt: TGTGCCAGCAGTCCGACCCCCGGGTACTATGGCTACACCTTC
CDR3aa: CASSPTPGYYGYTF

abundance: -
d_gene: -
j_gene: TRBJ2-1
v_gene: TRBV4-1
CDR3nt: TGCGCCAGCAGCCAAGATTCCCCGCCCTTGAGCTCCTACAATGAGCAGTTCTTC
CDR3aa: CASSQDSPPLSSYNEQFF

abundance: -
d_gene: TRBD1
j_gene: TRBJ1-1
v_gene: TRBV7-9
CDR3nt: TGTGCCAGCAGCTCTAAAAATGAAGGGACAGGGGGGTCTGAAGCTTTCTTT
CDR3aa: CASSSKNEGTGGSEAFF

abundance: once
d_gene: TRBD1
j_gene: TRBJ1-2
v_gene: TRBV6-4
CDR3nt: TGTGCCAGCAGTGAAGGAGGGGGCGGTAGCTATGGCTACACCTTC
CDR3aa: CASSEGGGGSYGYTF

abundance: -
d_gene: TRBD1
j_gene: TRBJ2-3
v_gene: TRBV15
CDR3nt: TGTGCCACCAGAGGGGACAGGGTCACAGATACGCAGTATTTT
CDR3aa: CATRGDRVTDTQYF

abundance: -
d_gene: -
j_gene: TRBJ1-1
v_gene: TRBV2
CDR3nt: TGTGCCAGCACAGGAGGCCCTGAAGCTTTCTTT
CDR3aa: CASTGGPEAFF

abundance: -
d_gene: -
j_gene: TRBJ1-1
v_gene: TRBV5-1
CDR3nt: TGCGCCAGCAGCCGACCTAGTGGAGGGAACACTGAAGCTTTCTTT
CDR3aa: CASSRPSGGNTEAFF

abundance: -
d_gene: -
j_gene: TRBJ1-1
v_gene: TRBV4-1
CDR3nt: TGCGCCAGCAGCCAAGCGGGGGGACTCACTGAAGCTTTCTTT
CDR3aa: CASSQAGGLTEAFF

abundance: once
d_gene: -
j_gene: TRBJ1-1
v_gene: TRBV29-1
CDR3nt: TGCAGCGTGGAGGAACTGAACACTGAAGCTTTCTTT
CDR3aa: CSVEELNTEAFF

abundance: -
d_gene: TRBD2
j_gene: TRBJ2-7
v_gene: TRBV4-1
CDR3nt: TGCGCCAGCAGCCAAGATCGACTAGCGGGGGGTCTCTACTTC
CDR3aa: CASSQDRLAGGLYF

abundance: -
d_gene: -
j_gene: TRBJ2-2
v_gene: TRBV19
CDR3nt: TGTGCCAGTAGTATAGATCCAGTGACAGGCTTTACCGGGGAGCTGTTTTTT
CDR3aa: CASSIDPVTGFTGELFF

abundance: few
d_gene: TRBD1
j_gene: TRBJ2-5
v_gene: TRBV25-1
CDR3nt: TGTGCCAGCAGGACAGGGAGAGAGACCCAGTACTTC
CDR3aa: CASRTGRETQYF

abundance: once
d_gene: TRBD1
j_gene: TRBJ1-2
v_gene: TRBV4-1
CDR3nt: TGCGCCAGCAGCCAGGTGACAGGGGTCTATGGCTACACCTTC
CDR3aa: CASSQVTGVYGYTF

abundance: -
d_gene: TRBD1
j_gene: TRBJ2-6
v_gene: TRBV4-2
CDR3nt: TGTGCCAGCAGCCCGACAGGGGGCGCTGGGGCCAACGTCCTGACTTTC
CDR3aa: CASSPTGGAGANVLTF

abundance: -
d_gene: -
j_gene: TRBJ1-5
v_gene: TRBV15
CDR3nt: TGTGCCACCAGCAGAGATCTCGGTTCCAATCAGCCCCAGCATTTT
CDR3aa: CATSRDLGSNQPQHF

abundance: -
d_gene: -
j_gene: TRBJ2-1
v_gene: TRBV4-1
CDR3nt: TGCGCCAGCAGCCAAACAGGATCCGGGAGCAGGCAGTTCTTC
CDR3aa: CASSQTGSGSRQFF

abundance: -
d_gene: -
j_gene: TRBJ1-1
v_gene: TRBV9
CDR3nt: TGTGCCAGCAAGCCGAACACTGAAGCTTTCTTT
CDR3aa: CASKPNTEAFF

abundance: -
d_gene: -
j_gene: TRBJ2-5
v_gene: TRBV4-1
CDR3nt: TGCGCCAGCAGCCCACCCGAGTACCAAGAGACCCAGTACTTC
CDR3aa: CASSPPEYQETQYF

abundance: -
d_gene: -
j_gene: TRBJ1-1
v_gene: TRBV6-1
CDR3nt: TGTGCCAGCAGGACGGAGACCCATCTCCGAGCTTTCTTT
CDR3aa: CASRTETHLRAFF

abundance: -
d_gene: TRBD1
j_gene: TRBJ1-1
v_gene: TRBV7-9
CDR3nt: TGTGCCAGCAGCTTTAGGACAGGCTCGAACACTGAAGCTTTCTTT
CDR3aa: CASSFRTGSNTEAFF

abundance: -
d_gene: TRBD2
j_gene: TRBJ2-1
v_gene: TRBV6-6
CDR3nt: TGTGCCAGCAGTTACATGGGACTAGCGATGATAAATGAGCAGTTCTTC
CDR3aa: CASSYMGLAMINEQFF

abundance: -
d_gene: -
j_gene: TRBJ2-7
v_gene: TRBV4-1
CDR3nt: TGCGCCAGCAGCCAAGGAGTGGGCATTCCCTACGAGCAGTACTTC
CDR3aa: CASSQGVGIPYEQYF

abundance: once
d_gene: -
j_gene: TRBJ1-5
v_gene: TRBV4-1
CDR3nt: TGCGCCAGCAGCCCCGACATAGATCAGCCCCAGCATTTT
CDR3aa: CASSPDIDQPQHF

abundance: -
d_gene: TRBD1
j_gene: TRBJ1-1
v_gene: TRBV19
CDR3nt: TGTGCCAGTAGTATCGGACAGGGGAACACTGAAGCTTTCTTT
CDR3aa: CASSIGQGNTEAFF

abundance: few
d_gene: TRBD1
j_gene: TRBJ2-2
v_gene: TRBV6-4
CDR3nt: TGTGCCAGCAGTGACTCAGGGGCAGGGGGCACCGGGGAGCTGTTTTTT
CDR3aa: CASSDSGAGGTGELFF